These 32 T cell receptor beta chains originate from one sample sequenced in a study of early T cells in non-severe SARS-CoV-2 infection. Using its own MiXCR run on the 5' RACE reads, TCRdb lists one record per CDR3 protein. The data show about 33,000 distinct CDR3 sequences, around 5% seen once. Sequencing input: whole blood. These receptors were taken from an adult who was a healthcare worker with PCR-confirmed SARS-CoV-2 infection or an uninfected control (not recorded which).

Within the sample, this clonotype is medium-sized (0.01 to 0.1%). The CDR3 DNA follows: TGTGCCAGCAGAAGGGGCCACGAGCAGTACTTC. As protein: CASRRGHEQYF. The J gene is TRBJ2-7, the V gene TRBV28, with D possibly TRBD1 on 5 matching bases. The CDR3 extends over 11 amino acids. Trimming removed 6 bases at V and 5 bases at J, with 8 bases between. The V gene's germline CDR1 is MDHEN and CDR2 SYDVKM.

This clonotype was seen at least ten times. The chain couples TRBV2 to TRBJ1-5; D gene unclear. Trimming stripped 8 bases from V and 1 base from J, with 6 bases between. Germline V gene data show CDR1 as SNHLY and CDR2 as FYNNEI. The CDR3 spans 12 residues. CDR3 DNA: TGTGCCAGCCAGGACAGCAATCAGCCCCAGCATTTT. Amino acid sequence: CASQDSNQPQHF.

V usage is TRBV5-1 and J usage is TRBJ1-4; D perhaps matches TRBD1 (5 bases). The V end was cut by 0 bases, the J end by 4 bases, with 10 bases between. The CDR3 totals 15 residues. Per germline, CDR1 SGHRS and CDR2 YFSETQ. This CDR3 is CASSLESRVNEKLFF. CDR3 nucleotide sequence: TGCGCCAGCAGCTTGGAGAGCAGGGTTAATGAAAAACTGTTTTTT.

This clonotype appeared many times. J is TRBJ2-1 and V is TRBV7-2; 11 bases map to TRBD1. J was trimmed by 1 base and V by 5 bases; bases with no gene match: 1. CDR1 is SGHTA, CDR2 FQGNSA, per germline. The CDR3 spans 15 residues. The CDR3 DNA reads as TGTGCCAGCAGCCGGGACAGGGGGTCCTACAATGAGCAGTTCTTC. Translation gives CASSRDRGSYNEQFF.

In its sample, this clonotype was seen a few times. The chain combines TRBV7-6 with TRBJ2-1, with a weak D call TRBD2 (5 bases). CDR3 length: 14 amino acids. Germline V gives CDR1 SGHVS, CDR2 FNYEAQ. Trimming took off 1 base at V and 5 bases at J, with 9 bases between the two ends. This chain's CDR3 is CASSLVAGDNEQFF. The CDR3 DNA sequence: TGTGCCAGCAGCTTAGTGGCCGGGGACAATGAGCAGTTCTTC.

There are many counts of this clonotype. The chain links TRBV28 to TRBJ2-7, with TRBD2 as a possible D gene (7 bases). CDR3 size: 15 residues. Between the trimmed V and J ends, which lost 6 bases and 5 bases, there was a span of 20 bases. Germline CDR1 is MDHEN and CDR2 is SYDVKM. The chain's CDR3 is CASSPPRGGLHEQYF. CDR3 DNA sequence: TGTGCCAGCAGCCCCCCTAGGGGGGGCCTCCACGAGCAGTACTTC.

The sample holds many counts of this clonotype. The V gene is TRBV9, the J gene TRBJ2-1; 8 bases align to TRBD2. V shed 2 bases and J 2 bases; nucleotides not matched to a gene: 3. CDR3 size: 15 residues. Germline CDR1 is SGDLS and CDR2 is YYNGEE. CDR3 in amino acids: CASSVSGDPYNEQFF. CDR3 sequence (DNA): TGTGCCAGCAGCGTTAGCGGGGACCCCTACAATGAGCAGTTCTTC.

This clonotype was detected only a few times. DNA of the CDR3: TGTGCCAGCAGCTTGGTCCGGGACAGGGGGAAAAATGAGCAGTTCTTC. Protein sequence: CASSLVRDRGKNEQFF. The chain has TRBV5-4 and TRBJ2-1; 11 nucleotides match TRBD1. Germline values: CDR1 SGHNT, CDR2 YYREEE (reference sequence). This CDR3 is built from 16 residues. V trimming: 0 bases; J trimming: 7 bases; junction bases outside the gene matches: 6.

This clonotype was seen at least ten times. V gene TRBV11-2 combines with J gene TRBJ2-7; no clear D. V shed 5 bases and J shed 1 base, with 18 bases lying between them. CDR1 and CDR2 from the germline V gene are SGHAT and FQNNGV. CDR3 length: 16 amino acids. The chain's CDR3 is CASSPLGRTGSYEQYF. CDR3 DNA sequence: TGTGCCAGCAGCCCCCTCGGAAGAACGGGTTCCTACGAGCAGTACTTC.

This clonotype was detected ten times or more. J is TRBJ2-3 and V is TRBV4-1; 10 positions match TRBD2. Germline V CDR1 and CDR2: MGHRA, YSYEKL. The J segment lost 2 bases and the V segment lost 2 bases, leaving 1 base of the junction unmatched. The CDR3 sequence is 15 residues long. The CDR3 DNA sequence: TGCGCCAGCAGCCAAACTAGCGGGGACACAGATACGCAGTATTTT. It is translated as CASSQTSGDTDTQYF.

This clonotype was recorded many times. The J gene is TRBJ1-4, the V gene TRBV5-1; D possibly corresponds to TRBD1 (6 bases). CDR1 SGHRS and CDR2 YFSETQ come from the germline V gene. Trimming took 0 bases from V and 5 from J, leaving 14 bases between them. The CDR3 runs 16 residues. This CDR3 is CASSLDAQGGNEKLFF. As DNA, the CDR3 is TGCGCCAGCAGCTTGGATGCACAGGGAGGAAATGAAAAACTGTTTTTT.

The J gene is TRBJ1-3, the V gene TRBV10-3, with D maybe TRBD1 (5 bases). Germline CDR1 ENHRY, CDR2 SYGVKD. The CDR3 consists of 10 residues. V gave up 10 bases and J gave up 8 bases, with 9 bases separating them. CDR3 loop: CATWGDTIYF. CDR3 DNA sequence: TGTGCCACCTGGGGGGACACCATATATTTT.

This clonotype was seen at least ten times. The V call is TRBV7-8, the J call TRBJ2-3, with TRBD2 as a possible D gene (5 bases). Trimming pared 4 bases from V and 11 bases from J, leaving 13 bases between. CDR3 length: 12 amino acids. CDR1 is SGHVS and CDR2 is FQNEAQ in the germline V gene. CDR3 amino acids: CASSSEAGLQYF. CDR3 DNA sequence: TGTGCCAGCAGCTCCGAGGCCGGACTGCAGTATTTT.

V gene TRBV7-2 combines with J gene TRBJ2-7; perhaps TRBD2 as D (6 bases). The V gene lost 4 bases and the J gene lost 2 bases, with 15 bases spanning the gap. This CDR3 has 15 amino acids. Germline values: CDR1 SGHTA, CDR2 FQGNSA. CDR3 DNA sequence: TGTGCCAGCAGCTCTGGGACTGGGGCCACCTACGAGCAGTACTTC. This codes for CASSSGTGATYEQYF.

This clonotype was counted between two and nine times. The V call is TRBV6-5, the J call TRBJ1-1, with D tentatively TRBD1 (5 bases). Germline V gives CDR1 MNHEY, CDR2 SVGAGI. V lost 3 bases to trimming and J lost 1 base, with 15 bases between them. The CDR3 extends over 16 amino acids. The CDR3 DNA follows: TGTGCCAGCAGTTATAGGGACGTTTCGAAGAACACTGAAGCTTTCTTT. Its protein is CASSYRDVSKNTEAFF.

This clonotype was recorded a few times. The CDR3 coding sequence is TGTGCCAGCCGGGTACTGAGCGGGGGACAACAAGAGACCCAGTACTTC. This translates into CASRVLSGGQQETQYF. The J gene is TRBJ2-5, the V gene TRBV27, with 8 bases lining up with TRBD2. This CDR3 contains 16 residues. V gave up 8 bases and J gave up 2 bases; unmatched junction bases: 13. In germline, CDR1 is MNHEY, CDR2 SMNVEV (reference sequence).

This clonotype has just a few counts. This chain connects TRBV12-3 or TRBV12-4 to TRBJ2-6; the D call may be TRBD1 or TRBD2 (5 bases each). The V gene lost 4 bases and the J gene lost 2 bases, with 12 bases spanning the gap. This CDR3 region has 16 residues. The CDR3 region is CASSSDGGAGANVLTF. Written as DNA, the CDR3 is TGTGCCAGCAGTTCCGATGGGGGAGCTGGGGCCAACGTCCTGACTTTC.

Turning to this clonotype: This sequence may be a read error, since a much larger clone differs from it by one base. J is TRBJ1-1 and V is TRBV12-3 or TRBV12-4; D not resolved. This CDR3 is 14 amino acids long. The CDR3 DNA follows: TGTGTCAGCAGCCGGCCCGGACTGCAAGAAAAAGCTTTCTTT. Translated, it gives CVSSRPGLQEKAFF.

This clonotype was observed at least ten times. The J gene is TRBJ1-2, the V gene TRBV3-1; TRBD1 is a possible D gene (6 bases). V was pared by 1 base and J by 7 bases, with 19 bases between. The CDR3 consists of 16 residues. Looked up from germline, CDR1 is LGHDT and CDR2 is YNNKEL (reference sequence). The CDR3: CASSQVRRQAPSGYTF. Written as DNA, the CDR3 is TGTGCCAGCAGCCAAGTTCGGAGACAGGCTCCTAGTGGCTACACCTTC.

Only a few counts were recorded for this clonotype. This rearrangement joins TRBV19 to TRBJ1-5; D gene ambiguous. Trimming cost V 4 bases and J 0 bases, with 10 bases left between them. The germline CDR1 and CDR2 sequences are LNHDA and SQIVND (reference sequence). This CDR3 contains 15 residues. CDR3 DNA: TGTGCCAGTAGTACCCCGTCTGGTAGCAATCAGCCCCAGCATTTT. This sequence encodes CASSTPSGSNQPQHF.

This clonotype has at least ten counts. This chain joins TRBV4-3 and TRBJ2-1; either TRBD1 or TRBD2 may supply D (5 bases each). V gave up 4 bases and J gave up 5 bases, with 12 bases separating them. Germline V CDR1 and CDR2: LGHNA, YSLEER. This CDR3 has 14 residues. The CDR3 region has the DNA TGCGCCAGCAGCCCCCACATGGGGGACAATGAGCAGTTCTTC. Its translation: CASSPHMGDNEQFF.

This clonotype was seen only a few times. The chain links TRBV12-3 or TRBV12-4 to TRBJ2-3; the D gene is possibly TRBD1 (6 bases). V was trimmed by 4 bases and J by 8 bases, leaving 16 bases between them. CDR3 length equals 14 residues. As DNA, the CDR3 is TGTGCCAGCAGTTCGTCTGGGGGCAGTAGTACGCAGTATTTT. Encoded protein: CASSSSGGSSTQYF.

This clonotype appeared many times. The genes are TRBV4-2 and TRBJ2-1; no clear D gene. Deletions cut 2 bases from V and 5 bases from J, with 13 bases between. This CDR3 comprises 15 residues. Germline assignment: CDR1 LGHNA and CDR2 YNFKEQ. CDR3 nucleotide sequence: TGTGCCAGCAGCCAAAATTGGGTCTCGGACAATGAGCAGTTCTTC. Amino acids: CASSQNWVSDNEQFF.

This clonotype was observed many times. The V and J genes are TRBV6-4 and TRBJ2-3; D might be TRBD2 (5 bases). The germline V and J ends were trimmed by 3 bases and 6 bases, with 10 bases remaining between them. The CDR3 is 13 amino acids. Germline CDR1 and CDR2: MRHNA and SNTAGT. The CDR3 here is CASSEISEDTQYF. As DNA, the CDR3 is TGTGCCAGCAGTGAAATTAGCGAGGATACGCAGTATTTT.

This clonotype was detected a few times. The chain has TRBV10-3 and TRBJ2-6; D gene unclear. The CDR3 totals 15 residues. V lost 2 bases and J 6 bases, leaving 11 bases between the germline ends. Germline CDR1 and CDR2: ENHRY and SYGVKD. CDR3 in DNA: TGTGCCATCAGTGAGGGTGGCGGTGTGGCCAACGTCCTGACTTTC. This codes for CAISEGGGVANVLTF.

This clonotype was recorded at least ten times. J is TRBJ1-1 and V is TRBV29-1; tentatively, D is TRBD1 (6 bases). The V end was cut by 3 bases, the J end by 1 base, with 6 bases between. This CDR3 has 12 residues. Germline-derived CDR1 and CDR2 are SQVTM and ANQGSEA. The DNA for the CDR3 is TGCAGCGTTGAGACAGGGAACACTGAAGCTTTCTTT. Amino acid sequence: CSVETGNTEAFF.

Only a few counts were recorded for this clonotype. This chain links TRBV6-6 with TRBJ2-2; 7 bases agree with TRBD1. J gave up 4 bases and V 5 bases, and 7 bases lay outside the gene matches. From germline, CDR1 is MNHNY and CDR2 SVGAGI (reference sequence). This CDR3 region has 15 residues. CDR3 in DNA: TGTGCCAGCAGTCCCCGACAGGGTGGCACCGGGGAGCTGTTTTTT. Translation: CASSPRQGGTGELFF.

This clonotype was detected ten times or more. This rearrangement joins TRBV3-1 to TRBJ1-6; unclear D gene. V dropped 4 bases and J dropped 5 bases, with 12 bases sitting between them. This CDR3 contains 15 residues. Germline lookup yields CDR1 LGHDT and CDR2 YNNKEL (reference sequence). The CDR3 DNA reads TGTGCCAGCAGCCCACTCCCGGGGAATAATTCACCCCTCCACTTT. Translated: CASSPLPGNNSPLHF. Complete variable domain (other parts from reference TRBV3-1 and TRBJ1-6): DTAVSQTPKYLVTQMGNDKSIKCEQNLGHDTMYWYKQDSKKFLKIMFSYNNKELIINETVPNRFSPKSPDKAHLNLHINSLELGDSAVYFCASSPLPGNNSPLHFGNGTRLTVT.

The gene calls are TRBV6-5 and TRBJ1-3, with 7 nucleotides matching TRBD1. CDR1 and CDR2 (germline): MNHEY, SVGAGI. V gave up 0 bases and J gave up 4 bases; unmatched junction bases: 6. The CDR3 totals 16 residues. CDR3 sequence: CASSYSIAGGGNTIYF. The CDR3 DNA sequence: TGTGCCAGCAGTTACTCGATTGCAGGGGGAGGAAACACCATATATTTT.

The chain couples TRBV20-1 to TRBJ2-5, with TRBD2 as a possible D gene (7 bases). CDR1 is DFQATT, CDR2 SNEGSKA, per germline (reference sequence). V lost 0 bases to trimming and J lost 2 bases, with 16 bases between them. This CDR3 region has 16 residues. The CDR3 DNA reads TGCAGTGCTAGAGATGCAGGGAGGGGGTCGCAAGAGACCCAGTACTTC. Protein sequence: CSARDAGRGSQETQYF.

This chain connects TRBV19 to TRBJ2-3, with TRBD2 identical over 13 bases. Unmatched junction bases numbered 4, after V lost 10 bases and J lost 3 bases. Germline CDR1 and CDR2: LNHDA and SQIVND (reference sequence). The CDR3 has 14 residues. Here the CDR3 DNA reads TGTGCCACCCAGACTAGCGGGGGGACAGATACGCAGTATTTT. This translates into CATQTSGGTDTQYF.

The gene calls are TRBV4-3 and TRBJ1-1, with D uncertain. The ends were cut back, 1 base at V and 4 bases at J, with 4 bases in the middle. Per the germline V gene, CDR1 is LGHNA and CDR2 is YSLEER. The CDR3 is 12 amino acids. CDR3 residues: CASSQGITEAFF. The CDR3 DNA reads TGCGCCAGCAGCCAAGGAATCACTGAAGCTTTCTTT.